The sample holds many counts of the clone carrying this TCR beta chain. This CDR3 spans 15 amino acids. Trimming pared 6 bases from V and 0 bases from J, leaving 12 bases between. CDR1 MNHNS and CDR2 SASEGT come from the germline V gene. These data belong to a study of metastatic and nonmetastatic thyroid tumors. Study-wide background: Both malignant and benign thyroid patients supplied peripheral blood and tumor or nodule tissue samples, across which the repertoires of these patients were then compared.

TCRdb reanalyzed the PCR reads via MiXCR. Here the sample spans about 85,000 clones, 8.6% being singletons. Treatment of any kind had been given to no patient before thyroid surgery. The V gene is TRBV6-1, the J gene TRBJ1-3; D may be TRBD1 (5 bases). This TCR derives from a female donor with papillary thyroid cancer or a benign thyroid nodule (not recorded which). Some clones in this sample may be carry-over from other donors' samples. Specimen: blood. The DNA for the CDR3 is TGTGCCAGCAGGGAGAGACAGAGCTCTGGAAACACCATATATTTT. Amino acids: CASRERQSSGNTIYF.